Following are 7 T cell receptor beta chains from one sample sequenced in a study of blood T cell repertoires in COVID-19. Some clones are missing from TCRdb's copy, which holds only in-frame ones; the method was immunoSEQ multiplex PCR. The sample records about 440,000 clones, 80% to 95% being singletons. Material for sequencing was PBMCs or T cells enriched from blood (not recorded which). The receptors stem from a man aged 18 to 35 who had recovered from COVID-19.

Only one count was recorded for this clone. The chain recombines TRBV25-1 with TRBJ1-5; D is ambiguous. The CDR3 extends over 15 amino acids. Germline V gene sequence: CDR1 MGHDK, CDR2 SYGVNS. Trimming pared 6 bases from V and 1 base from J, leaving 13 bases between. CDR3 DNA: TGTGCCAGCAGCCCTGCGGGTGGAAGCAATCAGCCCCAGCATTTT. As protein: CASSPAGGSNQPQHF.

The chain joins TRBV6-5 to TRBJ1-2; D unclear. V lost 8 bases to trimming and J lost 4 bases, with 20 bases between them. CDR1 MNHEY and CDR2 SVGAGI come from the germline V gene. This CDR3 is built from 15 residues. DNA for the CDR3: TGTGCCAGCGACGTTCGGCTGGGCGTAGTCTATGGCTACACCTTC. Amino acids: CASDVRLGVVYGYTF.

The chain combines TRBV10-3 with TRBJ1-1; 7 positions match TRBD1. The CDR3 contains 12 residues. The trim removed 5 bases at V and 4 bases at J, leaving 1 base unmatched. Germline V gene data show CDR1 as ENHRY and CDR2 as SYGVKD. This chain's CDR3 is CAISSGGTEAFF. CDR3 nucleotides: TGTGCCATCAGTTCAGGGGGCACTGAAGCTTTCTTT.

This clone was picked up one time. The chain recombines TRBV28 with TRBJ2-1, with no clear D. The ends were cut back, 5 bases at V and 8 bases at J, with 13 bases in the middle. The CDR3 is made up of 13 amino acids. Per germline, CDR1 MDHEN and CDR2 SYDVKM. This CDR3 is CASSDTPRYEQFF. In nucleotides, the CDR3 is TGTGCCAGCAGTGATACCCCCAGGTATGAGCAGTTCTTC.

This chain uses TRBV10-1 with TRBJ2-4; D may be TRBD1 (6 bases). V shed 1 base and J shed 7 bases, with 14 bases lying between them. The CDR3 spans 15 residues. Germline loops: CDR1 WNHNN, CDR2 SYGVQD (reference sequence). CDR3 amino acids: CASSEFKQGVNIQYF. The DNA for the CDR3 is TGCGCCAGCAGTGAGTTTAAACAGGGCGTGAACATTCAGTACTTC.

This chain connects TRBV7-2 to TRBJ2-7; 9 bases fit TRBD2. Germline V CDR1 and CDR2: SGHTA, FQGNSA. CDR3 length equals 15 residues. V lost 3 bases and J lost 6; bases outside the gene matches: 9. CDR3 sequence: CASSFGGGASLEQYF. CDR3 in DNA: TGTGCCAGCAGCTTTGGCGGGGGGGCCTCGCTCGAGCAGTACTTC. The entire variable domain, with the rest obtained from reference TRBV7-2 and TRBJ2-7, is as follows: GAGVSQSPSNKVTEKGKDVELRCDPISGHTALYWYRQSLGQGLEFLIYFQGNSAPDKSGLPSDRFSAERTGGSVSTLTIQRTQQEDSAVYLCASSFGGGASLEQYFGPGTRLTVT.

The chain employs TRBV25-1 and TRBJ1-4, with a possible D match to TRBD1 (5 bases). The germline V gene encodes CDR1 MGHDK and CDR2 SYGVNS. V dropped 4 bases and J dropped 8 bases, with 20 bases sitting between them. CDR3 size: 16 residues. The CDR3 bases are TGTGCCAGCAGTGTAGGATCAGGGTTGAGAGGCGAAAAACTGTTTTTT. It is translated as CASSVGSGLRGEKLFF.